Below are 12 T cell receptor beta chains sequenced from a single sample in a study of metastatic and nonmetastatic thyroid tumors. Patients underwent thyroid surgery, and none had received any treatment before it. TCRdb re-analyzed the PCR reads using MiXCR. The sample lists tens of thousands of clones, about 17% occurring once. Sample: tumor tissue. Receptor source: a female donor with papillary thyroid cancer or a benign thyroid nodule (not recorded which). Some clones in this sample may be carry-over from other donors' samples.

This clone came up a few times. The chain uses TRBV5-4 and TRBJ2-3; no reliable D call. The CDR3 totals 13 residues. The V and J ends lost 0 bases and 4 bases respectively, with 6 bases between them. Per the germline V gene, CDR1 is SGHNT and CDR2 is YYREEE (reference sequence). CDR3 protein: CASSLVGADTQYF. CDR3 bases: TGTGCCAGCAGCTTGGTTGGGGCAGATACGCAGTATTTT. The full variable domain, completed using reference TRBV5-4 and TRBJ2-3, is ETGVTQSPTHLIKTRGQQVTLRCSSQSGHNTVSWYQQALGQGPQFIFQYYREEENGRGNFPPRFSGLQFPNYSSELNVNALELDDSALYLCASSLVGADTQYFGPGTRLTVL.

As to this clone: The germline gene is not matched at one end of the junction; a read error may be the cause. J is TRBJ1-6 and V is TRBV4-3; D is undetermined. In germline, CDR1 is LGHNA, CDR2 YSLEER. The CDR3 length is 16 residues. CDR3 in amino acids: CARSQDRPANNSPIHF. CDR3 nucleotide sequence: TGCGCCCGCAGCCAAGATAGACCAGCAAATAATTCCCCCATCCACTTT.

On this clone: It is likely a read error, because the conserved phenylalanine at the end of the CDR3 is missing. The chain uses TRBV30 and TRBJ2-2; D call uncertain. Germline loops: CDR1 GTSNPN, CDR2 SVGIG (reference sequence). The ends were cut back, 3 bases at V and 6 bases at J, with 11 bases in the middle. The length of the CDR3 is 13 residues. The DNA of the CDR3 is TGTGCCTGGAGCAAGGGAAGCCCCGGGGAGCTGTTTGTT. Translation gives CAWSKGSPGELFV.

This clone was counted many times. The genes are TRBV7-9 and TRBJ2-1; TRBD2 aligns across 9 bases. CDR3 length equals 15 residues. Germline assignment: CDR1 SEHNR and CDR2 FQNEAQ (reference sequence). The V segment lost 1 base and the J segment 8 bases; nucleotides outside the gene matches: 6. The CDR3 loop reads CASSLGGLASYEQFF. The CDR3 DNA follows: TGTGCCAGCAGCTTAGGTGGACTAGCGAGTTATGAGCAGTTCTTC.

This clone qualifies as medium-sized. This chain uses TRBV10-2 with TRBJ2-2; no reliable D call. The V end was cut by 3 bases, the J end by 6 bases, with 8 bases between. The CDR3 covers 13 residues. Per the germline V gene, CDR1 is WSHSY and CDR2 is SAAADI. For the CDR3, the DNA is TGCGCCAGCAGTGATGGGGAACCCGGGGAGCTGTTTTTT. It translates to CASSDGEPGELFF.

In its sample, this clone is large. The chain uses TRBV25-1 and TRBJ2-3; D unresolved. Between the trimmed V and J ends, which lost 2 bases and 0 bases, there was a span of 6 bases. CDR3 size: 14 residues. The germline V gene encodes CDR1 MGHDK and CDR2 SYGVNS. For the CDR3, the DNA is TGTGCCAGCAGTGAACATGGGAGCACAGATACGCAGTATTTT. Protein: CASSEHGSTDTQYF.

This clone was picked up many times. The genes are TRBV20-1 and TRBJ2-3; 14 nucleotides agree with TRBD2. Looked up from germline, CDR1 is DFQATT and CDR2 is SNEGSKA (reference sequence). The CDR3 sequence is 15 residues long. V lost 3 bases and J lost 6; bases outside the gene matches: 5. For the CDR3, the DNA is TGCAGTGCTAGGGGACTAGCGGGAGTTTTGGATACGCAGTATTTT. Translation: CSARGLAGVLDTQYF.

This clone occurred many times. The chain employs TRBV30 and TRBJ2-3, with TRBD2 matching over 9 bases. In germline, CDR1 is GTSNPN, CDR2 SVGIG (reference sequence). Trimming cost V 7 bases and J 6 bases; bases outside gene matches: 5. This CDR3 region has 12 residues. DNA of the CDR3: TGTGCCTTTAGCGGGAGCTCGGATACGCAGTATTTT. It specifies CAFSGSSDTQYF.

CDR3 nucleotides: TGTGCCAGTAGTACCCGACAGTGGTCGGCCTGCGAGCAGTACTTC. As protein: CASSTRQWSACEQYF. This chain connects TRBV19 to TRBJ2-7, with D perhaps TRBD1 (5 bases). CDR1 and CDR2 (germline): LNHDA, SQIVND (reference sequence). With 4 bases removed from V and 6 bases from J, the gap between germline ends came to 19 bases. This CDR3 is built from 15 residues.

V is TRBV6-2 or TRBV6-3 and J is TRBJ2-7; 11 nucleotides align to TRBD2. There are 16 residues in the CDR3. With V trimmed by 2 bases and J by 7 bases, 10 bases remained unmatched. Germline V lookup: CDR1 MNHEY, CDR2 SVGEGT. This chain's CDR3 is CASSYPLAGVPCEQYF. The CDR3 DNA sequence: TGTGCCAGCAGTTACCCACTAGCGGGAGTGCCGTGTGAGCAGTACTTC.

This clone was seen many times. The conserved phenylalanine or tryptophan is not found at the CDR3 terminus, so this likely reflects a read error. The V call is TRBV6-2 or TRBV6-3, the J call TRBJ1-1, with a weak D call TRBD1 (6 bases). Trimming stripped 6 bases from V and 3 bases from J, with 26 bases between. Germline CDR1 reads MNHEY; CDR2 reads SVGEGT. This CDR3 region has 18 residues. In DNA form, the CDR3 reads TGTGCCAGCAGCAGAGGGCCGAGGGGGGGGATAAAGGACACTGAAGCTTTCTCT. Translated: CASSRGPRGGIKDTEAFS.

The J gene is TRBJ1-6, the V gene TRBV11-2, with D possibly TRBD1 on 5 matching bases. This CDR3 is built from 16 residues. Germline V gives CDR1 SGHAT, CDR2 FQNNGV. V was shortened by 3 bases and J by 9 bases, with 18 bases between the two germline ends. The CDR3 here is CASSFGWGGVASPLHF. The CDR3 DNA sequence: TGTGCCAGCAGCTTTGGTTGGGGCGGAGTAGCTTCACCCCTCCACTTT.